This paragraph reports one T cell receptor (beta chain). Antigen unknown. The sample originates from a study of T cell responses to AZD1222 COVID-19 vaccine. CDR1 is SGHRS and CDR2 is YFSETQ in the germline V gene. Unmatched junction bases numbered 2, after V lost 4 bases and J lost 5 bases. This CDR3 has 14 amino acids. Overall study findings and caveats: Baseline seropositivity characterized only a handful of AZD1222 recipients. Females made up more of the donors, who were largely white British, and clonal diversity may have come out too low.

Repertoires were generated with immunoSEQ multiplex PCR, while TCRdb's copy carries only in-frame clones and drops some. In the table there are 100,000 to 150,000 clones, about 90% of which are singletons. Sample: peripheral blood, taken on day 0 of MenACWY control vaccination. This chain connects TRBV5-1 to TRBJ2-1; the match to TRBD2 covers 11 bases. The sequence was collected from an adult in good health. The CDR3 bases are TGCGCCAGCAGCAGACTAGCGGGGAACAATGAGCAGTTCTTC. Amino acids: CASSRLAGNNEQFF.